Below, 13 T cell receptor beta chains from the same sample are listed, as sequenced in a study of blood T cell repertoires in COVID-19. Assay: immunoSEQ multiplex PCR; the TCRdb copy retains only in-frame clones and omits some. The sample lists about 290,000 clones, just over 85% occurring once. The sequenced sample consisted of peripheral blood. The receptors were gathered from a woman in her twenties or thirties with active or convalescent COVID-19.

The chain joins TRBV18 to TRBJ1-1; 9 positions agree with TRBD1. This CDR3 region has 13 residues. V shed 3 bases and J 8 bases; nucleotides not matched to a gene: 4. The germline CDR1 and CDR2 sequences are KGHSH and LQKENI. This CDR3 reads CASSPGTGLEAFF. As DNA, the CDR3 is TGTGCCAGCTCACCCGGGACAGGGCTAGAAGCTTTCTTT. Combining the CDR3 with reference TRBV18 and TRBJ1-1 gives the whole variable domain NAGVMQNPRHLVRRRGQEARLRCSPMKGHSHVYWYRQLPEEGLKFMVYLQKENIIDESGMPKERFSAEFPKEGPSILRIQQVVRGDSAAYFCASSPGTGLEAFFGQGTRLTVV.

This chain's CDR3 is CASSDRERGGRETQYF. CDR3 sequence (DNA): TGTGCCAGCAGTGATCGGGAGCGGGGGGGCCGGGAGACCCAGTACTTC. This chain links TRBV6-1 with TRBJ2-5; 10 bases fit TRBD2. The CDR3 loop spans 16 amino acids. CDR1 and CDR2 from the germline V gene are MNHNS and SASEGT. J was trimmed by 5 bases and V by 3 bases; bases with no gene match: 9.

The V and J genes are TRBV27 and TRBJ1-4; TRBD1 aligns across 11 bases. The CDR3 runs 21 residues. Germline loops: CDR1 MNHEY, CDR2 SMNVEV (reference sequence). With V trimmed by 3 bases and J by 0 bases, 15 bases remained unmatched. CDR3 residues: CASSLATTGTGGLATNEKLFF. DNA of the CDR3: TGTGCCAGCAGTTTGGCGACCACCGGGACAGGGGGACTTGCAACTAATGAAAAACTGTTTTTT.

This clone came up a few times. The chain carries TRBV4-3 and TRBJ2-1; TRBD2 agrees at 8 bases. Germline V gene data show CDR1 as LGHNA and CDR2 as YSLEER. This CDR3 is 15 amino acids long. V was clipped by 0 bases and J by 8 bases; unmatched bases: 6. The CDR3, as DNA: TGCGCCAGCAGCCAAGATCGGGCGGGGGGCGATGAGCAGTTCTTC. Protein product: CASSQDRAGGDEQFF.

This clone has a count of ten or more. The rearrangement joins TRBV29-1 to TRBJ1-1; D is perhaps TRBD1 (5 bases). The CDR3 has 10 amino acids. The germline V gene has CDR1 SQVTM and CDR2 ANQGSEA. CDR3 region: CTISRVGAFF. In nucleotides, the CDR3 is TGCACCATCAGCAGGGTAGGAGCTTTCTTT.

CDR3 nucleotides: TGTGCCAGCTTCAGACAGGGGAGTTCACTCGGTGGCTACACCTTC. Translated: CASFRQGSSLGGYTF. V gene TRBV28 combines with J gene TRBJ1-2; 8 positions match TRBD1. Germline CDR1 and CDR2: MDHEN and SYDVKM. The CDR3 runs 15 residues. The trim removed 8 bases at V and 7 bases at J, leaving 15 bases unmatched.

The chain carries TRBV19 and TRBJ1-2, with D maybe TRBD1 (6 bases). Germline V CDR1 and CDR2: LNHDA, SQIVND (reference sequence). The CDR3 is 15 residues long. Trimming left V 10 bases short and J 8 bases short, with 26 bases between. The CDR3 sequence: CATRPRDKSWGGYTF. The CDR3 coding sequence is TGTGCCACTCGCCCCCGGGACAAATCCTGGGGGGGCTACACCTTC.

This clone was observed at least ten times. The chain couples TRBV10-1 to TRBJ2-2; the D gene is possibly TRBD2 (5 bases). Germline V lookup: CDR1 WNHNN, CDR2 SYGVQD (reference sequence). Trimming took off 8 bases at V and 9 bases at J, with 25 bases between the two ends. The CDR3 covers 16 residues. CDR3 sequence: CASSLCQTFGNRELFF. CDR3 coding DNA: TGCGCCAGCTCCCTGTGTCAGACCTTCGGGAACCGGGAGCTGTTTTTT.

The rearrangement uses TRBV27 and TRBJ2-7; D remains ambiguous. CDR1 is MNHEY, CDR2 SMNVEV, per germline (reference sequence). This CDR3 comprises 16 residues. Between the trimmed V and J ends, which lost 5 bases and 0 bases, there was a span of 17 bases. CDR3 sequence: CASSPSERSRSYEQYF. The CDR3 DNA is TGTGCCAGCAGTCCCTCGGAGCGCTCCCGCTCCTACGAGCAGTACTTC.

The rearrangement links TRBV13 to TRBJ2-1, with a possible D match to TRBD2 (6 bases). Trimming cost V 5 bases and J 0 bases, with 11 bases left between them. Germline V gene lookup returns CDR1 PRHDT and CDR2 FYEKMQ (reference sequence). This CDR3 is 15 amino acids long. The CDR3 DNA sequence: TGTGCCAGCAGCCCCGCGGGGATCTCCTACAATGAGCAGTTCTTC. It codes for CASSPAGISYNEQFF. The whole variable domain, remainder taken from reference TRBV13 and TRBJ2-1, is AAGVIQSPRHLIKEKRETATLKCYPIPRHDTVYWYQQGPGQDPQFLISFYEKMQSDKGSIPDRFSAQQFSDYHSELNMSSLELGDSALYFCASSPAGISYNEQFFGPGTRLTVL.

The chain links TRBV18 to TRBJ2-3; D might be TRBD2 (5 bases). The CDR3 sequence is 17 residues long. V lost 0 bases to trimming and J lost 2 bases, with 15 bases between them. Germline V gives CDR1 KGHSH, CDR2 LQKENI. CDR3 nucleotide sequence: TGTGCCAGCTCACCACCGAACCAGAGGGTTAACACAGATACGCAGTATTTT. Amino acid sequence: CASSPPNQRVNTDTQYF.

The J gene is TRBJ1-6, the V gene TRBV5-4; no definite D call. V gave up 1 base and J gave up 10 bases, with 6 bases separating them. Per the germline V gene, CDR1 is SGHNT and CDR2 is YYREEE (reference sequence). The CDR3 runs to 12 residues. The CDR3 region is CASSLSESPLHF. The CDR3 nucleotides read TGTGCCAGCAGCTTGTCAGAATCACCCCTCCACTTT.

The chain combines TRBV27 with TRBJ1-4, with D tentatively TRBD1 (6 bases). Trimming removed 0 bases at V and 7 bases at J, with 27 bases between. Per the germline V gene, CDR1 is MNHEY and CDR2 is SMNVEV (reference sequence). The CDR3 extends over 20 amino acids. As DNA, the CDR3 is TGTGCCAGCAGTTTATCCGTATGGACCGCCAACCAGGGGCGGATTGAAAAACTGTTTTTT. Amino acids: CASSLSVWTANQGRIEKLFF.